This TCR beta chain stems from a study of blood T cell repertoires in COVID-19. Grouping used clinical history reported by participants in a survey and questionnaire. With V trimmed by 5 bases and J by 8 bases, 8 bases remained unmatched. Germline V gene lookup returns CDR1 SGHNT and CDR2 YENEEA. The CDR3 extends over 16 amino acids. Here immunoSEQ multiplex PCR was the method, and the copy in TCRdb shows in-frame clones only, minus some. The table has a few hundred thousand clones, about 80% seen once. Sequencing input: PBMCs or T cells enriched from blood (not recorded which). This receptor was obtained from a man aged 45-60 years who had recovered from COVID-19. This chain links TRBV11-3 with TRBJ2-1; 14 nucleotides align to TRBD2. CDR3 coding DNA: TGTGCCAGCAGCCTAGGGACTAGCGGGAGTTCGGATGAGCAGTTCTTC. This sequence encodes CASSLGTSGSSDEQFF. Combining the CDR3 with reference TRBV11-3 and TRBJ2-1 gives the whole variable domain EAGVVQSPRYKIIEKKQPVAFWCNPISGHNTLYWYLQNLGQGPELLIRYENEEAVDDSQLPKDRFSAERLKGVDSTLKIQPAELGDSAVYLCASSLGTSGSSDEQFFGPGTRLTVL.